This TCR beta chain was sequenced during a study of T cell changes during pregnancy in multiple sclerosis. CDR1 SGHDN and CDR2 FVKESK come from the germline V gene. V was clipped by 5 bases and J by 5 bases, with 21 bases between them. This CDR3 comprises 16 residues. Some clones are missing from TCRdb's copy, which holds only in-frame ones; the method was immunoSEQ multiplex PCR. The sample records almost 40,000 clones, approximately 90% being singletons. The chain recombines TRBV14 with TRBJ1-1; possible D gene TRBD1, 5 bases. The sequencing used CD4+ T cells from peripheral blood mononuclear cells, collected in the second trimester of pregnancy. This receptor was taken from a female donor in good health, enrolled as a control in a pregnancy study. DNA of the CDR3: TGTGCCAGCAGCTCACCAGGGAGGGGAACCTTGACTGAAGCTTTCTTT. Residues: CASSSPGRGTLTEAFF.